These 9 T cell receptor beta chains were sequenced from one sample in a study of shared clonotypes between healthy human individuals (dated by TCRdb to about 2020). CD8 naive samples consisted of CD45RO-negative cells that were positively selected for CCR7, yielding a CD45RA+CCR7+ population without TemRA cells. Library prep was done by the immunoSEQ multiplex PCR assay. The table comes from immuneACCESS by way of TCRdb, which keeps in-frame sequences with V and J called. Part of the clones is missing from these tables; in studies checked, under half for an unresolved V gene and the rest for unknown reasons. The table for this sample lists 800,000 to 950,000 clones; roughly 96% of them were counted only once. The ten largest account for around 0.21% of the sample. The specimen sequenced was naive CD8+ T cells sorted from blood. The sample's cell subset or site label is to be understood as: CD45RA+CCR7+. Every receptor here comes from a young man in good health.

The chain carries TRBV7-9 and TRBJ2-1, with unresolved D. Between the trimmed V and J ends, which lost 1 base and 8 bases, there was a span of 12 bases. CDR1 is SEHNR and CDR2 is FQNEAQ in the germline V gene (reference sequence). This CDR3 is 14 amino acids long. CDR3 amino acids: CASSLGVGIDEQFF. CDR3 DNA: TGTGCCAGCAGCTTAGGGGTAGGAATCGATGAGCAGTTCTTC.

The gene calls are TRBV27 and TRBJ1-5, with a possible D match to TRBD1 (5 bases). Germline values: CDR1 MNHEY, CDR2 SMNVEV (reference sequence). The CDR3 has 13 amino acids. The V gene lost 8 bases and the J gene lost 4 bases, with 12 bases spanning the gap. The CDR3 sequence: CASARGVNQPQHF. The CDR3 nucleotides read TGTGCCAGCGCACGAGGGGTTAATCAGCCCCAGCATTTT.

The chain combines TRBV15 with TRBJ1-4; 8 positions agree with TRBD1. Germline V gene lookup returns CDR1 LNHNV and CDR2 YYDKDF (reference sequence). V was clipped by 3 bases and J by 5 bases; unmatched bases: 2. This CDR3 is 14 amino acids long. The CDR3 protein is CATSSHRGNEKLFF. As DNA, the CDR3 is TGTGCCACCAGCAGCCACAGGGGGAATGAAAAACTGTTTTTT.

The V gene is TRBV2, the J gene TRBJ1-4; D is unclear. This CDR3 has 14 residues. Germline V gives CDR1 SNHLY, CDR2 FYNNEI. Trimming stripped 6 bases from V and 12 bases from J, with 20 bases between. The CDR3 DNA is TGTGCCAGCAGGTTTCATACGGGAAACGGGGAACTGTTTTTT. Encoded protein: CASRFHTGNGELFF.

In regard to this clone: The same CDR3 can be traced to other DNA sequences in this sample. This chain connects TRBV2 to TRBJ1-1; D remains ambiguous. CDR1 and CDR2 from the germline V gene are SNHLY and FYNNEI. CDR3 length: 11 amino acids. Deletions cut 4 bases from V and 7 bases from J, with 7 bases between. CDR3 amino acids: CASSGGFEAFF. In nucleotides, the CDR3 is TGTGCCAGCAGTGGAGGATTTGAAGCTTTCTTT.

The V call is TRBV6-1, the J call TRBJ2-3; D might be TRBD1 or TRBD2, each matching 5 bases. This CDR3 has 15 residues. Looked up from germline, CDR1 is MNHNS and CDR2 is SASEGT. Trimming cost V 7 bases and J 0 bases, with 14 bases left between them. DNA for the CDR3: TGTGCCAGCACCGTAGGGACGTCTAGCACAGATACGCAGTATTTT. Translation: CASTVGTSSTDTQYF.

J is TRBJ1-3 and V is TRBV6-7, with D maybe TRBD1 (6 bases). TRBV6-7 counts as an open reading frame of uncertain function. The CDR3 spans 20 residues. V lost 6 bases to trimming and J lost 0 bases, with 27 bases between them. Here the CDR3 DNA reads TGTGCCAGCAGACTACTATCGGGGGCGAGGGGACGGGGCTCTGGAAACACCATATATTTT. Protein sequence: CASRLLSGARGRGSGNTIYF.

CDR3: CASSGGQTGPWTDTQYF. DNA of the CDR3: TGTGCCAGCAGCGGGGGGCAGACAGGGCCATGGACAGATACGCAGTATTTT. This chain connects TRBV9 to TRBJ2-3; TRBD1 matches at 7 bases. V gave up 3 bases and J gave up 3 bases; unmatched junction bases: 13. Germline V CDR1 and CDR2: SGDLS, YYNGEE. The CDR3 loop spans 17 amino acids.

The chain recombines TRBV2 with TRBJ2-5, with D tentatively TRBD1 (8 bases). V was shortened by 8 bases and J by 5 bases, with 33 bases between the two germline ends. CDR3 length equals 19 residues. Germline CDR1 and CDR2: SNHLY and FYNNEI. CDR3 bases: TGTGCCAGCGGCGGGGGTGCGGACAGGGCGACGGTAATGGATGAGACCCAGTACTTC. This encodes CASGGGADRATVMDETQYF.